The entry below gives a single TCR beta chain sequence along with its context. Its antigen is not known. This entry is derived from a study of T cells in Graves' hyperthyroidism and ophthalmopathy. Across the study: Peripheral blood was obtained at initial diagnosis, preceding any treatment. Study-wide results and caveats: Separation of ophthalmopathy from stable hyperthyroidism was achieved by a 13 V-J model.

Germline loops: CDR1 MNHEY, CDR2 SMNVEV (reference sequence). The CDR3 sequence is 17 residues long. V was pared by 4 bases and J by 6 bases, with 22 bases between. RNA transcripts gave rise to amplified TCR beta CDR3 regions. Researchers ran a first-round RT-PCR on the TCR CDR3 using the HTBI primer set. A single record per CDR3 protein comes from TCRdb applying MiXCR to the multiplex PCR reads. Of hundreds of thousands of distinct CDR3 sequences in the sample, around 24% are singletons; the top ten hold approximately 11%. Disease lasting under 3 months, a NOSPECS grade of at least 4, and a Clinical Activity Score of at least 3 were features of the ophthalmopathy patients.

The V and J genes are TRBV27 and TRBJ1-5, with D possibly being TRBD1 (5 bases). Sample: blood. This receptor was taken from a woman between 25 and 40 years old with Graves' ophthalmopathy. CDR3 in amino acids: CASSSTGDCRWVQPQHF. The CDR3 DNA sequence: TGTGCCAGCAGTTCGACTGGGGACTGCCGATGGGTTCAGCCCCAGCATTTT.